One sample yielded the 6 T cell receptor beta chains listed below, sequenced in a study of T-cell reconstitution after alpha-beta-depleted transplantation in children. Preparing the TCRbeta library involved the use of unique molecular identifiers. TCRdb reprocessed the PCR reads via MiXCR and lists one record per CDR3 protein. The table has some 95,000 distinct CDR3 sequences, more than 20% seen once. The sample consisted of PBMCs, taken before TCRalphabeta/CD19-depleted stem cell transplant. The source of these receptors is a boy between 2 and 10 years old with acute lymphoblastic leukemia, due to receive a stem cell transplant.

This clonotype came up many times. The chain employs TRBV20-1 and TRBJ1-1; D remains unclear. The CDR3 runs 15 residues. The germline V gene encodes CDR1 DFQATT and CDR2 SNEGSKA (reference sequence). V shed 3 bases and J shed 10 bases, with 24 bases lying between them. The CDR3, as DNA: TGCAGTGCTAGTACCAGGAAAGATAAGGTCCCGGCAGCTTTCTTT. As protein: CSASTRKDKVPAAFF.

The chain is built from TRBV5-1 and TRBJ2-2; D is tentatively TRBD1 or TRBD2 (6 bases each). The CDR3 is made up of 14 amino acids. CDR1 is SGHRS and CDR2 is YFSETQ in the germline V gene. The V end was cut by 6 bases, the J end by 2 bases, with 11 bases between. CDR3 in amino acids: CASTRDTNTGELFF. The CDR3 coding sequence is TGCGCCAGCACGCGGGACACAAACACCGGGGAGCTGTTTTTT.

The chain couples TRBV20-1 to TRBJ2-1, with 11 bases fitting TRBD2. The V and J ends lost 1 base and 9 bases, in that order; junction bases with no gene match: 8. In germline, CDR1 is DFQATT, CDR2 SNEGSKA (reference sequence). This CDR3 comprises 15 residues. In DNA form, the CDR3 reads TGCAGTGCTAGAGGAGTAGCGGGAGGGAGTGGTGAGCAGTTCTTC. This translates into CSARGVAGGSGEQFF.

The DNA of the CDR3 is TGCGCCAGCAGTGAATTCCGGTTGGACTACGAGCAGTACTTC. It yields the protein CASSEFRLDYEQYF. This chain connects TRBV10-2 to TRBJ2-7; no reliable D call. The CDR3 consists of 14 residues. Germline V gives CDR1 WSHSY, CDR2 SAAADI. Between the trimmed V and J ends, which lost 3 bases and 3 bases, there was a span of 12 bases.

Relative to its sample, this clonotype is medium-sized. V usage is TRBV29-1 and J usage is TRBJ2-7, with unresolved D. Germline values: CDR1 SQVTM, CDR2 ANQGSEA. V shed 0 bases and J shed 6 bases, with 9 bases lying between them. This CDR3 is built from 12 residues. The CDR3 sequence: CSVEDRLLEQYF. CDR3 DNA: TGCAGCGTTGAAGATCGGCTACTCGAGCAGTACTTC.

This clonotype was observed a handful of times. CDR3 DNA sequence: TGCAGTGCCGCACTCCTGGGGGAGACCCAGTACTTC. It is translated as CSAALLGETQYF. The V gene is TRBV20-1, the J gene TRBJ2-5; D gene unclear. V gave up 6 bases and J gave up 5 bases, with 13 bases separating them. The CDR3 is 12 amino acids. Germline V gene sequence: CDR1 DFQATT, CDR2 SNEGSKA (reference sequence).